The text below deals with one TCR beta chain. Profiling relied on immunoSEQ multiplex PCR, and the TCRdb table lists in-frame clones only, not all of them. Of around 99,000 clones in the sample, about 89% were seen once. These data belong to a study of control samples from healthy donors and cancer patients. This CDR3 has 15 amino acids. Germline CDR1 SGHTA, CDR2 FQGNSA. Trimming shortened V by 5 bases and J by 5 bases, and 16 bases separated the two germline ends. The chain links TRBV7-2 to TRBJ2-1, with D perhaps TRBD2 (6 bases). What was sequenced was blood. The receptor was isolated from a woman between 45 and 60 years old in good health. The CDR3 DNA reads TGTGCCAGCAGCGGCCGGACCGGGGGTCACAATGAGCAGTTCTTC. This gives the protein CASSGRTGGHNEQFF.